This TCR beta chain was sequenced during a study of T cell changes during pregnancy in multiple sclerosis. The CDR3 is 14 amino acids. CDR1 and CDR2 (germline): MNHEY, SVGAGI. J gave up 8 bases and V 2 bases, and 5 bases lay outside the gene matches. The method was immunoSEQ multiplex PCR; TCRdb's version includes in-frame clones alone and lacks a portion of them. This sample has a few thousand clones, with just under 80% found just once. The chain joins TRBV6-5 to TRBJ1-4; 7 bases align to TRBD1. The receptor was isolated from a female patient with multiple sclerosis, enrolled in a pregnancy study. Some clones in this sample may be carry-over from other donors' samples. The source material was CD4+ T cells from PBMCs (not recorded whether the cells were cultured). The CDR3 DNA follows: TGTGCCAGCAGTTACCGGGGACAGCTAGAAAAACTGTTTTTT. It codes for CASSYRGQLEKLFF.